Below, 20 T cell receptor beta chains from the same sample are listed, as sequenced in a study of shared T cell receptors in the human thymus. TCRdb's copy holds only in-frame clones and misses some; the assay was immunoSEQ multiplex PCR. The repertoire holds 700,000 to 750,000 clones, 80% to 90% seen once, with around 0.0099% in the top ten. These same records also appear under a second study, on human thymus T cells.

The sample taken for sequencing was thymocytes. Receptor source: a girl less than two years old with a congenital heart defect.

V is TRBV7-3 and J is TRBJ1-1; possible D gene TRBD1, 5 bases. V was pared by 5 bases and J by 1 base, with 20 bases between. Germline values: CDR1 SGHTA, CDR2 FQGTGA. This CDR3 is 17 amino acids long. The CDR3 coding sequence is TGTGCCAGCAGCCCCCAGGGCGCTGGTTTTACGAACACTGAAGCTTTCTTT. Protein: CASSPQGAGFTNTEAFF.

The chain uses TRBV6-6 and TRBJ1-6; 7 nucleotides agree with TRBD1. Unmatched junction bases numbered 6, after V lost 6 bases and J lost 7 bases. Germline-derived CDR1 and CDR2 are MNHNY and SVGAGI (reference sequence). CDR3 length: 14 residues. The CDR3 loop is CASRSGGRNSPLHF. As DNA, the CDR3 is TGTGCCAGCAGGTCAGGGGGGCGGAATTCACCCCTCCACTTT.

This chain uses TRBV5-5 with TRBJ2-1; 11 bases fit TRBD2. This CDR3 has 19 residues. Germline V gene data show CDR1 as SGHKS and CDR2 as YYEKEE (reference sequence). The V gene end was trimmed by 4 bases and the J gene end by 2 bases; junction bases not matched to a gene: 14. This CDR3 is CASSPRGLAGGPTYNEQFF. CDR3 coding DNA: TGTGCCAGCAGCCCGCGGGGGCTAGCGGGGGGCCCAACCTACAATGAGCAGTTCTTC.

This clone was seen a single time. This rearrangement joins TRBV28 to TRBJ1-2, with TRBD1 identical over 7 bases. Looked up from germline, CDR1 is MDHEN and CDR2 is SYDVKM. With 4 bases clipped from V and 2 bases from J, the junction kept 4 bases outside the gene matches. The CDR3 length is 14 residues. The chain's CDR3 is CASSSGQINYGYTF. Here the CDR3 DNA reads TGTGCCAGCAGTTCGGGACAGATAAACTATGGCTACACCTTC.

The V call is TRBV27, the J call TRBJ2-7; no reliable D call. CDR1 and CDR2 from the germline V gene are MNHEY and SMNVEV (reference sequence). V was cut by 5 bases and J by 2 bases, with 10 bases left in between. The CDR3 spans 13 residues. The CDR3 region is CASSHHKTYEQYF. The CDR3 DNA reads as TGTGCCAGCAGTCATCACAAGACCTACGAGCAGTACTTC.

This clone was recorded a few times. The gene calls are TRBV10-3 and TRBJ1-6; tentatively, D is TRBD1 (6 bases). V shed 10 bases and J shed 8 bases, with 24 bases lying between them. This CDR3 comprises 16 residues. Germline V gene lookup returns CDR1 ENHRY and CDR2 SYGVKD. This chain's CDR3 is CATRRTDVSSDSPLHF. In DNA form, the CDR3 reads TGTGCCACTCGAAGGACAGACGTAAGCTCGGATTCACCCCTCCACTTT.

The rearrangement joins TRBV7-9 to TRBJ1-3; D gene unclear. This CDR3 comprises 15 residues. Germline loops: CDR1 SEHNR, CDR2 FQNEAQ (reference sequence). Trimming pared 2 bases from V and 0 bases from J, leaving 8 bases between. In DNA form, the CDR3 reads TGTGCCAGCAGCTTACGGGAGAGCTCTGGAAACACCATATATTTT. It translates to CASSLRESSGNTIYF.

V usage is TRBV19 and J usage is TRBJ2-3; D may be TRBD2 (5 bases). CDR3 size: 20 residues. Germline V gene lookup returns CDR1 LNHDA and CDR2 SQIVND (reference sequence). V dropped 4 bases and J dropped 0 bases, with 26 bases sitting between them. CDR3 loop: CASSTHPGSGVVPSTDTQYF. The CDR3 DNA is TGTGCCAGTAGTACCCATCCGGGGTCTGGGGTGGTTCCCAGCACAGATACGCAGTATTTT.

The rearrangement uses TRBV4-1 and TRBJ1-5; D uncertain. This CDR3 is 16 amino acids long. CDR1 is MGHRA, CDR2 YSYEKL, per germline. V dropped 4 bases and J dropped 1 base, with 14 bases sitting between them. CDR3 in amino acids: CASSLMTGESNQPQHF. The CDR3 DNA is TGCGCCAGCAGCCTAATGACTGGGGAGAGCAATCAGCCCCAGCATTTT.

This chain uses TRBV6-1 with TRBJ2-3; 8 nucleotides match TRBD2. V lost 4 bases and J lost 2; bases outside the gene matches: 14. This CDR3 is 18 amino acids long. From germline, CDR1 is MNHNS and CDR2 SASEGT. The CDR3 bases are TGTGCCAGCAGTGCCTACGGGGGGGCGAGTGGGATCACAGATACGCAGTATTTT. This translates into CASSAYGGASGITDTQYF.

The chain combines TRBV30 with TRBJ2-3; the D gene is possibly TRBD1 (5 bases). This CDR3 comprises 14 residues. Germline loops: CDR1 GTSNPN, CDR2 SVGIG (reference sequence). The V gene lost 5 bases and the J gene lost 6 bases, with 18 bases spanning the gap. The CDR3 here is CAWVSVGEGDTQYF. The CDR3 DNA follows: TGTGCCTGGGTCTCGGTAGGGGAAGGGGATACGCAGTATTTT.

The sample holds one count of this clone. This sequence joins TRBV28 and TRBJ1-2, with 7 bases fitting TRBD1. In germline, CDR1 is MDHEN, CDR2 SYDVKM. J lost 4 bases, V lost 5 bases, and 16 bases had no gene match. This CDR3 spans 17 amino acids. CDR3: CASSAGTAYEHSYGYTF. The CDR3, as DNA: TGTGCCAGCAGTGCCGGGACAGCCTACGAACATTCCTATGGCTACACCTTC.

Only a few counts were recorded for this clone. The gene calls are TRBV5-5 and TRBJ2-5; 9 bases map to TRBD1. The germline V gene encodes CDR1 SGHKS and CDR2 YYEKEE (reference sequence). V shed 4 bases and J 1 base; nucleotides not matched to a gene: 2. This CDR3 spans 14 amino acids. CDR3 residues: CASSTGQGQETQYF. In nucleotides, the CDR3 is TGTGCCAGCAGCACGGGACAGGGCCAAGAGACCCAGTACTTC.

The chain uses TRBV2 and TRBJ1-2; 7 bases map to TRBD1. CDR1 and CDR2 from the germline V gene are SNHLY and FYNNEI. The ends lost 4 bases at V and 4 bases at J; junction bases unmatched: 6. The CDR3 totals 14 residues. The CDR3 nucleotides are TGTGCCAGCAGTGGGACAGGACGACGCTATGGCTACACCTTC. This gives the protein CASSGTGRRYGYTF. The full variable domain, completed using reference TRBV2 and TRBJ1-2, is EPEVTQTPSHQVTQMGQEVILRCVPISNHLYFYWYRQILGQKVEFLVSFYNNEISEKSEIFDDQFSVERPDGSNFTLKIRSTKLEDSAMYFCASSGTGRRYGYTFGSGTRLTVV.

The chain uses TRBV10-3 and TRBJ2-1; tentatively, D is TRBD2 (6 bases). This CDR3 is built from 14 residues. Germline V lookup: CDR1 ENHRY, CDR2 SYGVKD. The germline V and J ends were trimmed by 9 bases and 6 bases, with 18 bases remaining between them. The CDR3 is CAIYSGTVGNEQFF. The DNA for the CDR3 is TGTGCCATTTATTCCGGGACTGTCGGCAATGAGCAGTTCTTC.

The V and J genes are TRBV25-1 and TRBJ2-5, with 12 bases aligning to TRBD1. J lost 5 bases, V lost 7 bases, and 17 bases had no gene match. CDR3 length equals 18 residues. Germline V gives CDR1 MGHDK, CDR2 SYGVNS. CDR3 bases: TGTGCCAGCACCACAACCAGGGGGGACAGGGGGCTCGGGGAGACCCAGTACTTC. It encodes CASTTTRGDRGLGETQYF.

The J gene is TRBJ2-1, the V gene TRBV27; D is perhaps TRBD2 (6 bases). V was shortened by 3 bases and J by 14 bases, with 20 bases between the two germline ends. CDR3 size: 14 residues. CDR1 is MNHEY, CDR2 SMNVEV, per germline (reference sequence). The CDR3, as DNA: TGTGCCAGCAGTTTCTCCGACCGTGGAGGGGAAAAGTTCTTC. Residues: CASSFSDRGGEKFF.

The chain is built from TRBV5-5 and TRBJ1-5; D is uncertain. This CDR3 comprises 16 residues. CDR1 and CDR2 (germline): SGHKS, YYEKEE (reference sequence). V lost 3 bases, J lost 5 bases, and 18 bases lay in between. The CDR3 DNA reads TGTGCCAGCAGCTCTAATCTAAATAGAGGGCATCAGCCCCAGCATTTT. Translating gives CASSSNLNRGHQPQHF.

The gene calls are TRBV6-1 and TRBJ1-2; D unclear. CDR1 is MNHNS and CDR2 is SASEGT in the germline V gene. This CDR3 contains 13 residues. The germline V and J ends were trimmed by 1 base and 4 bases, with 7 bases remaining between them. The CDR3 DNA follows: TGTGCCAGCAGTGAAGTCTGGCCCTATGGCTACACCTTC. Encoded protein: CASSEVWPYGYTF.

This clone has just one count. The CDR3 DNA reads as TGTGCCAGCTCAGCCGAAAACCCAAATCCCGGGACAACTGAAGCTTTCTTT. Its protein is CASSAENPNPGTTEAFF. This chain uses TRBV18 with TRBJ1-1; D is possibly TRBD1 (6 bases). The length of the CDR3 is 17 residues. V shed 5 bases and J shed 5 bases, with 24 bases lying between them. Germline V gives CDR1 KGHSH, CDR2 LQKENI.